This T cell receptor (beta chain) was recorded in a study of blood T cells in healthy people across ages. Regarding the study as a whole: Diversity estimates from one million T cells were considered underestimates. With age, beta diversity per million T cells declined roughly linearly, significantly by approximately 40.

This clonotype appeared a few times. Its specificity is not known. Using a J-beta primer mix together with a sample-barcoded 5' primer, a second PCR was run for roughly 7 to 12 cycles. TCRdb reanalysed the 5' RACE reads using MiXCR and keeps one entry per CDR3 protein. The data show 1.5 million to 2 million distinct CDR3 sequences, roughly 28% seen once. CDR3 length: 14 amino acids. CDR1 is ENHRY and CDR2 is SYGVKD in the germline V gene. The V end was cut by 3 bases, the J end by 2 bases, with 10 bases between. The specimen sequenced was blood. The chain carries TRBV10-3 and TRBJ1-2, with D uncertain. This sequence originates from a woman between 25 and 40 years old in good health. CDR3 bases: TGTGCCATCAGTGATGCGGGGTTCAACTATGGCTACACCTTC. Protein product: CAISDAGFNYGYTF.